Listed below are T cell receptor beta chains from one sample, sequenced in a study of blood T cell repertoires in COVID-19. Using immunoSEQ multiplex PCR, the repertoire was profiled, and TCRdb retains in-frame clones only, with some absent. The sample contains about 180,000 clones, around 86% of which appear only once. Sequencing input: peripheral blood. Receptor source: a woman between 65 and 79 years old with COVID-19, enrolled during active disease. The conserved cysteine and the conserved F or W are not part of the CDR3 here. Each record gives: CDR3 protein, V gene, clone size. Size is stated for part of the rows, as once, few or many counts, or as a class when the clone is expanded.

ASRAGGPHEQF,TRBV10-1,NA
ASSLGGTETGNTIY,TRBV5-1,NA
ASSLSTAGAETQY,TRBV7-9,NA
ASGAGETGELF,TRBV19,NA
ASRLDTSNTEAF,TRBV6-6,once
ASSSSGSPFYNEQF,TRBV2,NA
SVVGLAETQY,TRBV29-1,NA
ASSSEPRKNTEAF,TRBV5-1,NA
ASRSATYNEQF,TRBV27,NA
ASSLEGSGAIGTIY,TRBV7-2,NA
ASRPTGDETQY,TRBV28,once
ASSQTRDSGNTIY,TRBV4-1,NA
ASSLVGLAGLLDTQY,TRBV7-2,NA
ASSLEFQGASVY,TRBV5-1,NA
ASRPSRGAPWSPLH,TRBV27,few
ASTTVSGNTIY,TRBV3-1/TRBV3-2,NA
ASSLSGGSAGELF,TRBV7-2,few
ASSPSSGVSYNEQF,TRBV18,NA
ASSLRPSGKTGELF,TRBV5-6,once
ASSPMIGQGSEAF,TRBV18,once
ASSPTGTGGGQPQH,TRBV27,NA
AWSVRAGNTIY,TRBV30,NA
ASAAGVHNEQF,TRBV7-3,NA
ASSPEGFSGYT,TRBV5-1,NA
ASSPLSPTNTGELF,TRBV5-1,NA
ASIKTSGFYEQY,TRBV27,NA
ASSGTGDYGYT,TRBV2,NA
ASSTDRLLDTEAF,TRBV6-6,NA
ASSPAWAGGYNEQF,TRBV7-9,NA
ASSTTAGQGKTQY,TRBV11-2,NA
ASSLDSLSYNEQF,TRBV6-5,NA
SVAGQGAWNEQF,TRBV29-1,once
ASSLEMRRGTEAF,TRBV28,NA
ASSLAGLAASYEQY,TRBV7-9,NA
ASSSEGQGAGKLF,TRBV5-4,NA
ASRPASGPYNEQF,TRBV7-3,NA
ASSPTSGSVETQY,TRBV7-3,NA
ASSMAGMNYGYT,TRBV28,NA
ASSPMGLAGDGGGELF,TRBV11-3,NA
ASSSQGGPGNTIY,TRBV7-2,NA